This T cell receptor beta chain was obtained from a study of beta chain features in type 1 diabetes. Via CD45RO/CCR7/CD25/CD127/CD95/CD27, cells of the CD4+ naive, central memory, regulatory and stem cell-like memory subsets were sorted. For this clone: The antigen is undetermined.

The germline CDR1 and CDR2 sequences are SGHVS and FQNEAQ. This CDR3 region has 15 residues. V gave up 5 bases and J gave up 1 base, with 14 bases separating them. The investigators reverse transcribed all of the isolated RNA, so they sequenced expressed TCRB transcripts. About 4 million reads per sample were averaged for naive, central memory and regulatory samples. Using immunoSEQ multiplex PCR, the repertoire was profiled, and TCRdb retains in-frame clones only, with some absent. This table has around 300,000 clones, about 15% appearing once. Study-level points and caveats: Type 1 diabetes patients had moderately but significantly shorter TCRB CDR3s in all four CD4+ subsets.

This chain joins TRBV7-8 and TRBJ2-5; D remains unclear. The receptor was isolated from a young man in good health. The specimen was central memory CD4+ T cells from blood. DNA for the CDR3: TGTGCCAGCAGCCTCCGGTTTACGAGCCAAGAGACCCAGTACTTC. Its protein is CASSLRFTSQETQYF.